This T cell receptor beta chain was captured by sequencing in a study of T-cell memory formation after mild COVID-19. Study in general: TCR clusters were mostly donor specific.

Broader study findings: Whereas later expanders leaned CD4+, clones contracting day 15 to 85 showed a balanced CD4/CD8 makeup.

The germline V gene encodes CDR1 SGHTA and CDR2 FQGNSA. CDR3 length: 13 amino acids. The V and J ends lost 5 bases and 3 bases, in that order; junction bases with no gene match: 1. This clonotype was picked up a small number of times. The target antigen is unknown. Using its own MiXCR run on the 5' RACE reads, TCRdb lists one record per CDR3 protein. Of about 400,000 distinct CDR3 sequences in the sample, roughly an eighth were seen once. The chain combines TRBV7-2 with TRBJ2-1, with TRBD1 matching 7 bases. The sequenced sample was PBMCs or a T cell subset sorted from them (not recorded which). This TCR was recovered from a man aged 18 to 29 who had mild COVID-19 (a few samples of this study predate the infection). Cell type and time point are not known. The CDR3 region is CASSGDSYNEQFF. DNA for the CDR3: TGTGCCAGCAGCGGGGACAGCTACAATGAGCAGTTCTTC. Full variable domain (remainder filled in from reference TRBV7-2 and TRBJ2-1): GAGVSQSPSNKVTEKGKDVELRCDPISGHTALYWYRQSLGQGLEFLIYFQGNSAPDKSGLPSDRFSAERTGGSVSTLTIQRTQQEDSAVYLCASSGDSYNEQFFGPGTRLTVL.